This T cell receptor (beta chain) was captured in a study of vaccination and CD4 T cells after COVID-19. Overall study context: Six men and four women formed the convalescents, two being Hispanic. Post-vaccine sampling followed dose two by a median around 74 days (range 14 to 241).

Germline assignment: CDR1 SEHNR and CDR2 FQNEAQ (reference sequence). V gave up 4 bases and J gave up 9 bases, with 15 bases separating them. CDR3 length equals 14 residues. Study outcomes and limitations: For convalescent patients, a median 86.3% of reactive clones surfaced exclusively after vaccination.

Comment on this clonotype: Its specificity is unknown.

MiXCR, applied by TCRdb to the PCR reads, yields one record per CDR3 protein. In the table there are tens of thousands of distinct CDR3 sequences, 45% to 65% of which are singletons. This receptor was identified in a human donor who had recovered from COVID-19. The genes are TRBV7-9 and TRBJ2-2, with unresolved D. The input for sequencing was CD4+ T cells from blood, taken before SARS-CoV-2 vaccination. CDR3 nucleotides: TGTGCCAGCAGCTCCCGGCCCACGATTCGGGAGCTGTTTTTT. Residues: CASSSRPTIRELFF.